This is a list of T cell receptor beta chains from one sample in a study of T-cell memory formation after mild COVID-19. TCRdb analysed the 5' RACE reads with MiXCR anew, one entry per CDR3 protein. The data contain 550,000 to 600,000 distinct CDR3 sequences, about 20% of them seen just once; the ten biggest clones take up approximately 8.4%. Material: PBMCs or a T cell subset sorted from them (not recorded which). These receptors originate from an adult woman who had mild COVID-19 (a few samples of this study predate the infection). Cell type and time point are not known. Each CDR3 is given without its conserved first and last residue. The D gene is left open where the match is weak.

>.|TRBV29-1|TRBJ1-3
SVGANSGNTIY
>.|TRBV7-9|TRBJ2-7
ASSLEAATSYEQY
>.|TRBV7-7|TRBJ2-1
ASSRGRGNEQF
>TRBD1|TRBV5-5|TRBJ2-7
ASSLRTGEFWVGGFSYEQY
>TRBD1|TRBV2|TRBJ2-4
ASSESQGGIQY
>TRBD1|TRBV7-9|TRBJ2-3
ASSFGTATDTQY
>TRBD1|TRBV27|TRBJ1-2
ASSLSQGAEGYT
>TRBD2|TRBV5-5|TRBJ2-2
ASGLLAANTGELF
>.|TRBV5-6|TRBJ1-5
ASSSRVGQPQH
>TRBD1|TRBV7-6|TRBJ2-7
ASSQPGQGFDEQY
>.|TRBV7-2|TRBJ2-3
ASSPWETDTQY
>.|TRBV29-1|TRBJ2-3
SVGSTDTQY
>TRBD1|TRBV27|TRBJ1-5
ASSPGGAIQPQH